The clone carrying this TCR beta chain was counted only a few times. As yet, its antigen is unknown. The source of the sample is a study of OX40 agonist ivuxolimab in advanced cancers. Germline CDR1 reads LNHDA; CDR2 reads SQIVND (reference sequence). CDR3 length: 15 amino acids. V lost 0 bases and J lost 4, with 12 bases in between. It was autoimmune disease history or systemic immunosuppression that excluded patients. At baseline, cycle 4 day 1, and cycle 7 day 1, blood was sampled. Study-level findings and limits: Specificity for antigen went undetermined in the expanded peripheral T cells. At 0.1 to 3.0 mg/kg and by week 6, clonal expansion occurred in CD4+ and CD8+ blood T cells.

Method: immunoSEQ multiplex PCR; TCRdb's copy keeps in-frame clones and lacks some. The table has tens of thousands of clones, roughly 84% seen once. The material sequenced was CD4+ or CD8+ T cells sorted from blood, taken in a trial of the OX40 agonist ivuxolimab. The receptor comes from an adult with an advanced solid tumor such as melanoma, head and neck, liver or kidney cancer. This rearrangement joins TRBV19 to TRBJ1-2; possibly TRBD1 for D (5 bases). The CDR3 region has the DNA TGTGCCAGTAGTATAGAGGGGACCTCCCTCTATGGCTACACCTTC. Its translation: CASSIEGTSLYGYTF.